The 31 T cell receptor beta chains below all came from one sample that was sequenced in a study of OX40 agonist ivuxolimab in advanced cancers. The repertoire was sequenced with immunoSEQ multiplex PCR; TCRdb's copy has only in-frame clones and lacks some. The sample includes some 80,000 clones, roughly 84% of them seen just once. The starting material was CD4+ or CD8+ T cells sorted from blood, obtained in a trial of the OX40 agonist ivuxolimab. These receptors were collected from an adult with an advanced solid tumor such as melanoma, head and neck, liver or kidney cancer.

CDR3 protein: CASRQSNYGYTF. CDR3 coding DNA: TGTGCCAGCAGACAGTCTAACTATGGCTACACCTTC. The chain combines TRBV6-5 with TRBJ1-2; D unclear. The CDR3 totals 12 residues. Germline V gene lookup returns CDR1 MNHEY and CDR2 SVGAGI. Trimming shortened V by 6 bases and J by 0 bases, and 5 bases separated the two germline ends.

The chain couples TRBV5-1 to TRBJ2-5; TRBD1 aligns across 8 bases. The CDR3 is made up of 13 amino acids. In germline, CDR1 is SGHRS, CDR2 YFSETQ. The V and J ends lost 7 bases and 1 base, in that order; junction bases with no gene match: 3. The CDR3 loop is CASRTGPQETQYF. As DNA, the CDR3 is TGCGCCAGCCGGACAGGGCCCCAAGAGACCCAGTACTTC.

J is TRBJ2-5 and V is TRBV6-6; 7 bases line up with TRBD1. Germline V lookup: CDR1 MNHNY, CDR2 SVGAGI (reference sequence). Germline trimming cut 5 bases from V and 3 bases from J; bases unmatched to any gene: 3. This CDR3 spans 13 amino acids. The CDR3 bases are TGTGCCAGCAGTCTTGGACAGGAAGAGACCCAGTACTTC. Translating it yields CASSLGQEETQYF.

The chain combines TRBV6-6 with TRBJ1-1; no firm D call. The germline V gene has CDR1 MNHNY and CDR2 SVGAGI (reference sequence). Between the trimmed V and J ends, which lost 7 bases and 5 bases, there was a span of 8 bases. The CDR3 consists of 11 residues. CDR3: CASNRGTEAFF. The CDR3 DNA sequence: TGTGCCAGCAATCGGGGAACTGAAGCTTTCTTT.

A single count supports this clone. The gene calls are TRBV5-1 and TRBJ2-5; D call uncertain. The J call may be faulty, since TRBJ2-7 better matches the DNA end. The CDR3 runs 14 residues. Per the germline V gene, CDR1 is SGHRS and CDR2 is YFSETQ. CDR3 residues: CASSLVGQVYEQYF. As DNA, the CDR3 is TGCGCCAGCAGCTTGGTCGGCCAGGTCTACGAGCAGTACTTC.

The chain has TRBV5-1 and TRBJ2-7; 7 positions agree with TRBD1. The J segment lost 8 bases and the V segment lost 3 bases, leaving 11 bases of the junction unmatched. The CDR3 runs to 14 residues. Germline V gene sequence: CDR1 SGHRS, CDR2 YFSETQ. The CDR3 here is CASSSTGQPTKQYF. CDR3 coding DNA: TGCGCCAGCAGCTCGACGGGACAGCCTACGAAGCAGTACTTC.

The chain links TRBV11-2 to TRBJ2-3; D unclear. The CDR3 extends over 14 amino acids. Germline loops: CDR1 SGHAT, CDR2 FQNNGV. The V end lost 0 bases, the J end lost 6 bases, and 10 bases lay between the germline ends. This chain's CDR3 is CASSLDLLRDTQYF. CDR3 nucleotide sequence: TGTGCCAGCAGCTTAGACCTCCTGAGGGATACGCAGTATTTT.

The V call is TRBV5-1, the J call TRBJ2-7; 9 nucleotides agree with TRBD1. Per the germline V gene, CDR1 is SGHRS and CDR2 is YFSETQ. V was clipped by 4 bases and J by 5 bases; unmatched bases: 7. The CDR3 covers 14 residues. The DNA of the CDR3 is TGCGCCAGCAGCCGGGGGGACAGGGTGGACGAGCAGTACTTC. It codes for CASSRGDRVDEQYF.

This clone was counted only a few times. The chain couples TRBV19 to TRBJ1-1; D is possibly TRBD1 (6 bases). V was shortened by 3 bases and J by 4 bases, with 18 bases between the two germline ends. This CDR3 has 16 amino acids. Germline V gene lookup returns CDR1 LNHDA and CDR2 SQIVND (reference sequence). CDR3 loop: CASSINPGRGGTEAFF. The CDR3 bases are TGTGCCAGTAGTATCAACCCCGGGAGGGGGGGCACTGAAGCTTTCTTT.

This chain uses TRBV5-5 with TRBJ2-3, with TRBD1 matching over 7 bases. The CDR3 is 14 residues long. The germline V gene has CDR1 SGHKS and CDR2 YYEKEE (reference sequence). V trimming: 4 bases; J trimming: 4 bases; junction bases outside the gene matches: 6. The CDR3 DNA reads TGTGCCAGCAGCCCTGACAGGGCGCCAGATACGCAGTATTTT. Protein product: CASSPDRAPDTQYF.

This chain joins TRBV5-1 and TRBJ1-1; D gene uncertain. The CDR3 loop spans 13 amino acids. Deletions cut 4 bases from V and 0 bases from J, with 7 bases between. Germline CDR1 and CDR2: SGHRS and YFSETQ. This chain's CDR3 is CASSPGLNTEAFF. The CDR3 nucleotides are TGCGCCAGCAGCCCCGGACTGAACACTGAAGCTTTCTTT. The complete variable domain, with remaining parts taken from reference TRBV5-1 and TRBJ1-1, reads KAGVTQTPRYLIKTRGQQVTLSCSPISGHRSVSWYQQTPGQGLQFLFEYFSETQRNKGNFPGRFSGRQFSNSRSEMNVSTLELGDSALYLCASSPGLNTEAFFGQGTRLTVV.

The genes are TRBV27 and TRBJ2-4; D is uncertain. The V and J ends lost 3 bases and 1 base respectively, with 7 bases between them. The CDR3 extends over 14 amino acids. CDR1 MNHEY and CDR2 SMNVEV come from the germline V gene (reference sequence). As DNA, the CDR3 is TGTGCCAGCAGTTTCAACCCCGCCAAAAACATTCAGTACTTC. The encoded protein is CASSFNPAKNIQYF.

CDR3 bases: TGTGCCTGGAACAAGGGGGGCCATAATGAAAAACTGTTTTTT. Encoded protein: CAWNKGGHNEKLFF. The chain combines TRBV30 with TRBJ1-4, with a weak D call TRBD1 (6 bases). The germline V and J ends were trimmed by 4 bases and 4 bases, with 13 bases remaining between them. Germline V gene data show CDR1 as GTSNPN and CDR2 as SVGIG (reference sequence). This CDR3 is 14 amino acids long.

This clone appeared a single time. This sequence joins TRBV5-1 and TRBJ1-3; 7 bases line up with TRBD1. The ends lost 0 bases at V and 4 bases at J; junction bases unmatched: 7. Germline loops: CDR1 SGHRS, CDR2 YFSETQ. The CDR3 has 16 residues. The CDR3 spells CASSLGWQGDGNTIYF. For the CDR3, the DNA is TGCGCCAGCAGCTTGGGATGGCAGGGGGACGGAAACACCATATATTTT.

The CDR3 DNA is TGTGCCAGCAAGACAACAGCGGGGGGGAGATATACGCAGTATTTT. Residues: CASKTTAGGRYTQYF. This chain joins TRBV7-2 and TRBJ2-3; 10 bases match TRBD2. V trimming: 7 bases; J trimming: 7 bases; junction bases outside the gene matches: 11. The germline gives CDR1 SGHTA, CDR2 FQGNSA. This CDR3 contains 15 residues.

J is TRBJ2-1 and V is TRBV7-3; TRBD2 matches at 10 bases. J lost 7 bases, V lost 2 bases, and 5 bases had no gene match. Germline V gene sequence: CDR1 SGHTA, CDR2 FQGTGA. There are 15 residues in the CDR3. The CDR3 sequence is CASSLVRSGRNEQFF. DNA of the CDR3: TGTGCCAGCAGCTTAGTTCGTAGCGGGAGGAATGAGCAGTTCTTC.

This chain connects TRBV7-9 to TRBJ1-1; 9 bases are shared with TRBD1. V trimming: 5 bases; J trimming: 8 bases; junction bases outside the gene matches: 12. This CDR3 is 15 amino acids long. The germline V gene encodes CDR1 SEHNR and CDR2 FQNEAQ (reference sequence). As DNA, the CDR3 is TGTGCCAGCAGCAAAGGGGACAGGGCGATAGTAGAAGCTTTCTTT. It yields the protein CASSKGDRAIVEAFF.

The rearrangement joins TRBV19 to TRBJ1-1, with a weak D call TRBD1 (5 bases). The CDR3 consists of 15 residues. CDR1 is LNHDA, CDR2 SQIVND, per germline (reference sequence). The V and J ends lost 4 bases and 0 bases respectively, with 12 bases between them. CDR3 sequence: CASSKAQGMNTEAFF. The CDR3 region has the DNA TGTGCCAGTAGTAAGGCCCAGGGCATGAACACTGAAGCTTTCTTT.

For the CDR3, the DNA is TGTGCCAGCAGCCAGGCGGCAGATACGCAGTATTTT. Its protein is CASSQAADTQYF. The V gene is TRBV7-2, the J gene TRBJ2-3; D gene unclear. CDR1 and CDR2 (germline): SGHTA, FQGNSA. This CDR3 spans 12 amino acids. The V end was cut by 5 bases, the J end by 4 bases, with 7 bases between.

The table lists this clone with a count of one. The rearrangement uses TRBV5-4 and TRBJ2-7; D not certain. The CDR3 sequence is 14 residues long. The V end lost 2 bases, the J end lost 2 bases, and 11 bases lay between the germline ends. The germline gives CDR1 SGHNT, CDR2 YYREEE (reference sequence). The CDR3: CASSFGQEPYEQYF. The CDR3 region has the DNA TGTGCCAGCAGCTTCGGCCAGGAACCCTACGAGCAGTACTTC.

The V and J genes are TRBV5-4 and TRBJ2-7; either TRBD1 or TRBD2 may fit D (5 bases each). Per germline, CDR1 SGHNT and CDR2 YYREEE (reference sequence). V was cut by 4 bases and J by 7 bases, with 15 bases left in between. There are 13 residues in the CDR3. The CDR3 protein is CASSLGTPGEQYF. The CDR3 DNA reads TGTGCCAGCAGCCTAGGGACCCCGGGTGAGCAGTACTTC.

The CDR3 loop reads CASSGDSPLHF. For the CDR3, the DNA is TGTGCCAGCAGTGGGGATTCACCCCTCCACTTT. This chain joins TRBV2 and TRBJ1-6; the D is unclear. From germline, CDR1 is SNHLY and CDR2 FYNNEI. V was clipped by 4 bases and J by 8 bases, with 3 bases between them. The CDR3 is 11 amino acids.

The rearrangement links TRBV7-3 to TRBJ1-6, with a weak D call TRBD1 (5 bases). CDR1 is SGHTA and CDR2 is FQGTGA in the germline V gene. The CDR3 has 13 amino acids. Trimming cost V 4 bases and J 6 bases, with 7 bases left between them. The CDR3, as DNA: TGTGCCAGCAGCTGGGGCCCTAATTCACCCCTCCACTTT. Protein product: CASSWGPNSPLHF. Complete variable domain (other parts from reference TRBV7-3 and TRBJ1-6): GAGVSQTPSNKVTEKGKYVELRCDPISGHTALYWYRQSLGQGPEFLIYFQGTGAADDSGLPNDRFFAVRPEGSVSTLKIQRTERGDSAVYLCASSWGPNSPLHFGNGTRLTVT.

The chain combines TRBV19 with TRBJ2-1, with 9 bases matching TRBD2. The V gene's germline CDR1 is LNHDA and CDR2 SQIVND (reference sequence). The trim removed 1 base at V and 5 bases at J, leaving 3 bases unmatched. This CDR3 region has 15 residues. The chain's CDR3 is CASSIGTSADNEQFF. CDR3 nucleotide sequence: TGTGCCAGTAGTATAGGGACTAGCGCAGACAATGAGCAGTTCTTC.

CDR3 protein: CASSPNPQLRPQHF. CDR3 in DNA: TGTGCCAGCAGTCCGAACCCTCAGCTCAGGCCCCAGCATTTT. The V gene is TRBV27, the J gene TRBJ1-5; unclear D gene. Germline V gene lookup returns CDR1 MNHEY and CDR2 SMNVEV (reference sequence). Deletions cut 5 bases from V and 9 bases from J, with 17 bases between. The CDR3 spans 14 residues.

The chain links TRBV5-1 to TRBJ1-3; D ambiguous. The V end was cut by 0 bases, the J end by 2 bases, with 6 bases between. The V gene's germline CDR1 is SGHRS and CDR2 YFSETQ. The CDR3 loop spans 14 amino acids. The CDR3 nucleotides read TGCGCCAGCAGCTTGGGAAGGACTGGAAACACCATATATTTT. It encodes CASSLGRTGNTIYF.

CDR3 region: CASSPDTRGRSYNEQFF. The CDR3 DNA sequence: TGTGCCAGCTCACCAGACACCCGGGGACGCTCCTACAATGAGCAGTTCTTC. The chain couples TRBV18 to TRBJ2-1; D is tentatively TRBD1 or TRBD2 (5 bases each). CDR3 size: 17 residues. Germline assignment: CDR1 KGHSH and CDR2 LQKENI. Trimming removed 2 bases from V and 0 bases from J, with 14 bases in between.

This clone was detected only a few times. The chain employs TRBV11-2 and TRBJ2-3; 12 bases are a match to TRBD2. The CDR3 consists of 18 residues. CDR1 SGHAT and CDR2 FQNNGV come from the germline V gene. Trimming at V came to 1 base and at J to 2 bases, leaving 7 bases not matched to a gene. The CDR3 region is CASSLVHTSGGPTDTQYF. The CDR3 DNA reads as TGTGCCAGCAGCTTAGTCCATACTAGCGGGGGGCCCACAGATACGCAGTATTTT.

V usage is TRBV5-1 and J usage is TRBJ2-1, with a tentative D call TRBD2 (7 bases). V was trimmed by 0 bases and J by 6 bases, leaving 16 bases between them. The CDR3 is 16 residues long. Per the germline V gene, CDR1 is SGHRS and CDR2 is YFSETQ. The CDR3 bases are TGCGCCAGCAGCTTGGCGGAGGGGGGGCTCGGCAATGAGCAGTTCTTC. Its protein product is CASSLAEGGLGNEQFF.

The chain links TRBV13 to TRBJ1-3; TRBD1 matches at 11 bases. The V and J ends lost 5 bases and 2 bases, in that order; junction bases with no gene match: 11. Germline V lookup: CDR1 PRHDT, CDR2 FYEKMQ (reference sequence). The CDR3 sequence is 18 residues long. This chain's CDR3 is CASSLLPGTGGPGNTIYF. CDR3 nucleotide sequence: TGTGCCAGCAGCCTCCTCCCGGGGACAGGGGGTCCTGGAAACACCATATATTTT.

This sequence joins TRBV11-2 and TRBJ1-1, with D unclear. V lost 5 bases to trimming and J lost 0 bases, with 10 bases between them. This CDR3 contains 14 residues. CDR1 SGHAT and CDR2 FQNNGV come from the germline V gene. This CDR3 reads CASSHGLLNTEAFF. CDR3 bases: TGTGCCAGCAGCCATGGACTGTTGAACACTGAAGCTTTCTTT.